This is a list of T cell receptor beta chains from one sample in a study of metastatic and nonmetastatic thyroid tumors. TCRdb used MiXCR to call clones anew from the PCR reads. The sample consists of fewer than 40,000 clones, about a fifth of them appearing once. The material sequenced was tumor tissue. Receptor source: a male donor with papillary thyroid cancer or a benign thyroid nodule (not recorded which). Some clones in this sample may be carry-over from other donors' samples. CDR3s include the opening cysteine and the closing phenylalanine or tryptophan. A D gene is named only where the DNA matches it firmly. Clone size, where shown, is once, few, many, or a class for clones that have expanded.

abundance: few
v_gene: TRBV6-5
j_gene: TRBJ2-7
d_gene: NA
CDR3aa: CASSCGGEQYF
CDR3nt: TGTGCCAGCAGTTGTGGGGGCGAGCAGTACTTC

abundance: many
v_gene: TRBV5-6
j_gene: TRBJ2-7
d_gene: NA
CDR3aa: CASSLGYSYYEQYF
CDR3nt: TGTGCCAGCAGCTTAGGATACTCGTACTACGAGCAGTACTTC

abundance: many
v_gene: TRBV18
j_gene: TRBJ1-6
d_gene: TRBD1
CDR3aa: CASSRDRVYNSPLHF
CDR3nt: TGTGCCAGCTCACGCGACAGGGTTTATAATTCACCCCTCCACTTT

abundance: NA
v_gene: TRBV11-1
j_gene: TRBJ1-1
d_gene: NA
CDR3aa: CASSLARIGRGMQNTEAFF
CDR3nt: TGTGCCAGCAGCTTAGCTCGCATCGGCAGGGGAATGCAGAACACTGAAGCTTTCTTT

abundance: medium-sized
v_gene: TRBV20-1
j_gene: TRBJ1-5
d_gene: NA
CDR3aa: CSARDGTASQPQHF
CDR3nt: TGCAGTGCTAGAGATGGGACGGCTAGCCAGCCCCAGCATTTT

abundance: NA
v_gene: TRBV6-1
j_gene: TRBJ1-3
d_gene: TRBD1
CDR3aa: CASSASRQGPTGNTIYF
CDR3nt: TGTGCCAGCAGTGCCTCTCGACAGGGACCTACTGGAAACACCATATATTTT

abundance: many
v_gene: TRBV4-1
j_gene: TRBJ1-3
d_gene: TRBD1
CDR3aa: CASSQDWGTAGNTIYF
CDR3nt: TGCGCCAGCAGCCAAGATTGGGGGACAGCTGGAAACACCATATATTTT

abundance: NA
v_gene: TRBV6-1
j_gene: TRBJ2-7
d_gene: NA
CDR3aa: CASIQTGLAQYF
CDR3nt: TGTGCCAGCATTCAAACAGGGCTGGCGCAGTACTTC

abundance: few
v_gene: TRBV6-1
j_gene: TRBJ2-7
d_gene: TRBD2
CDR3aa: CASSEGGGYPYEQYF
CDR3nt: TGTGCCAGCAGTGAAGGCGGGGGGTACCCCTACGAGCAGTACTTC

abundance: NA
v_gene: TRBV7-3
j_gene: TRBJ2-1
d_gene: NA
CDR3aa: CASSSSGDSYNEQFF
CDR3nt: TGTGCCAGCAGCTCCTCTGGGGACTCCTACAATGAGCAGTTCTTC

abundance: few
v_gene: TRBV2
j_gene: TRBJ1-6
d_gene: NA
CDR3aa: CASRWTVLFGSPLHF
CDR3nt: TGTGCCAGCAGATGGACAGTTTTATTTGGGTCACCCCTCCACTTT

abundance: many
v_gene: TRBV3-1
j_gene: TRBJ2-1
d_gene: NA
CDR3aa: CASSRVSNEQFF
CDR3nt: TGTGCCAGCAGCCGAGTAAGCAATGAGCAGTTCTTC

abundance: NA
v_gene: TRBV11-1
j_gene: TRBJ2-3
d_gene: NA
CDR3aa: CASSLADGGFKDTQYF
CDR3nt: TGTGCCAGCAGCTTAGCCGACGGGGGATTCAAAGATACGCAGTATTTT

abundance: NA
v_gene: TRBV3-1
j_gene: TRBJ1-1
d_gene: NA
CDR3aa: CASSQDWTDTEAFF
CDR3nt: TGTGCCAGCAGCCAAGATTGGACGGACACTGAAGCTTTCTTT

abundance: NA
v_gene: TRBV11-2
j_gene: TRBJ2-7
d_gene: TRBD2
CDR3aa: CASSSRTSYEQYF
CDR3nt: TGTGCCAGCAGTTCCCGGACTAGCTACGAGCAGTACTTC

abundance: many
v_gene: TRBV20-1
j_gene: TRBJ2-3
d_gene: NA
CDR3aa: CSARRSETSTDTQYF
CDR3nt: TGCAGTGCTAGACGATCAGAAACTAGCACAGATACGCAGTATTTT

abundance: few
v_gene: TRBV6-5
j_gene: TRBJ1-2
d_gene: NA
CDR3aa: CASSYGFGLSNYGYTF
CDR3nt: TGTGCCAGCAGTTACGGGTTTGGGCTATCTAACTATGGCTACACCTTC

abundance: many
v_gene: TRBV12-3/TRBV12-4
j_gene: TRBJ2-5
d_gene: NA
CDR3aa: CASSNRRLRETQYF
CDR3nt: TGTGCCAGCAGTAACCGCAGGCTAAGGGAGACCCAGTACTTC

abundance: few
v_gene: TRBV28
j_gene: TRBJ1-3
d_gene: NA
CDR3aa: CASSLWVTDPGNTIYF
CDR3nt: TGTGCCAGCAGTTTATGGGTGACAGACCCAGGAAACACCATATATTTT

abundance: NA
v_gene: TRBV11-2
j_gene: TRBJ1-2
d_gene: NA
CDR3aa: CASSATDSGYTF
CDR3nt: TGTGCCAGCAGCGCTACAGACTCCGGCTACACCTTC

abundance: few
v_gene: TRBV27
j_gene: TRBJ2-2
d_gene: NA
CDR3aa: CASSFDSVRELFF
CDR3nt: TGTGCCAGCAGTTTCGACAGTGTCCGGGAGCTGTTTTTT

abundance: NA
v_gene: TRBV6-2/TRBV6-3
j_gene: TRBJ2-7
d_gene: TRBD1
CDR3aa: CASSYSPGQVSYEQYF
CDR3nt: TGTGCCAGCAGTTACTCGCCGGGACAGGTCTCCTACGAGCAGTACTTC

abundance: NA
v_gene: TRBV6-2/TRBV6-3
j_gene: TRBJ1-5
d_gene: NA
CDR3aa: CASSNGNRAQPQHF
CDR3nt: TGTGCCAGCAGTAACGGGAATCGTGCTCAGCCCCAGCATTTT

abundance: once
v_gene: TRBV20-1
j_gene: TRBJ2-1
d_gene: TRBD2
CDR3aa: CSAWTTSGGENEQFF
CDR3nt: TGCAGTGCGTGGACGACTAGCGGGGGGGAAAATGAGCAGTTCTTC

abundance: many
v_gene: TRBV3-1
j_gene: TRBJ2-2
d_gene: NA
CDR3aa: CASSQGEVTGELFF
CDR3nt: TGTGCCAGCAGCCAAGGGGAGGTCACCGGGGAGCTGTTTTTT

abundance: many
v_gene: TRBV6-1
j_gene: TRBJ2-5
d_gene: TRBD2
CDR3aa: CASSEAPLGSGGQETQYF
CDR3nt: TGTGCCAGCAGTGAAGCGCCTTTGGGTAGCGGGGGCCAAGAGACCCAGTACTTC

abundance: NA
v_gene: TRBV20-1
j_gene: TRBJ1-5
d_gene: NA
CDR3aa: CSAREACQSINQPQHF
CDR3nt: TGCAGTGCTAGAGAGGCTTGTCAGTCAATCAATCAGCCCCAGCATTTT

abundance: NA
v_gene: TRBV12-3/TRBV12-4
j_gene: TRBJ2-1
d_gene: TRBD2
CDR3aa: CASSTSLAGDDNEQFF
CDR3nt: TGTGCCAGCAGTACATCCCTAGCGGGAGACGACAATGAGCAGTTCTTC

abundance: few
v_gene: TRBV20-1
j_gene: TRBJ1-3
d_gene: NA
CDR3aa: CSARGRSGPSGNTIYF
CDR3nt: TGCAGTGCTAGAGGTCGGTCAGGGCCCTCTGGAAACACCATATATTTT